This T cell receptor beta chain was documented in a study of blood T cells in healthy people across ages. Overall study findings and caveats: Considered underestimates were the diversity estimates obtained from one million T cells. A greater number of naive CD4+ cells and higher diversity distinguished long-lived donors from aged donors.

A J-beta primer mix and a sample-barcoded 5' primer were used in a second PCR of roughly 6 to 11 cycles. Each cDNA molecule received a tag from a template-switch adaptor that had 12 random nucleotides. TCRdb recomputed calls from the 5' RACE reads with MiXCR, one row per CDR3 protein. The data show 1,800,000 or so distinct CDR3 sequences, about 39% seen once. On this clonotype itself: Its antigen is still unknown. A clone one base away is much larger, so this may be a read error.

This CDR3 region has 15 residues. V was clipped by 12 bases and J by 2 bases; unmatched bases: 8. Germline V lookup: CDR1 KGHDR, CDR2 SFDVKD. Healthy Caucasian individuals from Russia aged 6 to 90 were enrolled as donors. The source material was blood. The rearrangement uses TRBV24-1 and TRBJ2-6; 8 bases match TRBD1. The receptor comes from a human donor in good health. CDR3 in DNA: TGTGCCGCCGGGACAGGATCCCCTGGGGCCAACGTCCTGACTTTC. Residues: CAAGTGSPGANVLTF.